This TCR beta chain originates from a study of monozygotic twins with inflammatory bowel disease. Notes on the study in general: Variability may have been added to patient repertoires by differing immunosuppressive treatments. IBD-affected twins scored below their healthy co-twins in TCRbeta diversity (inverse Simpson). No difference in repertoire similarity was seen between concordant and discordant twins, possibly because power was limited.

The team made cDNA by running eight separate reactions for each sample. TCRdb reworked the 5' RACE reads into one entry per CDR3 protein, no DNA. The table for this sample gives more than 110,000 distinct CDR3 sequences. To note about this clonotype: Its antigen is undetermined.

CDR1 SNHLY and CDR2 FYNNEI come from the germline V gene. This CDR3 is built from 14 residues. This sequence joins TRBV2 and TRBJ2-5; TCRdb's assignment of TRBD1 cannot be checked, as there is no DNA. Input material: blood. The clonotype comes from a human donor with ulcerative colitis or Crohn's disease, or a healthy co-twin of an affected twin (not recorded which). The CDR3 here is CASSKDRVQETQYF.